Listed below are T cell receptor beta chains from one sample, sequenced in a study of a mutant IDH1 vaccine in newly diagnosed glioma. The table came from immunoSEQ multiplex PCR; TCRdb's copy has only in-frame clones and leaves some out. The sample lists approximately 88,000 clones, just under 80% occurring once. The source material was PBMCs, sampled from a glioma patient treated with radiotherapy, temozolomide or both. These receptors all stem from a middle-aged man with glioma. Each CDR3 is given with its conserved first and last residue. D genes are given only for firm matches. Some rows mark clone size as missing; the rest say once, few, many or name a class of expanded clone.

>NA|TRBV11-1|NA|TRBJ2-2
CASSYRIGPGVPGELFF
TGTGCCAGCAGCTACCGAATTGGCCCCGGCGTGCCCGGGGAGCTGTTTTTT
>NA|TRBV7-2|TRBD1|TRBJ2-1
CASSSTGGMNEQFF
TGTGCCAGCAGCTCAACAGGGGGCATGAATGAGCAGTTCTTC
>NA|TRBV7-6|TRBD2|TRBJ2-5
CASSLPGLAKETQYF
TGTGCCAGCAGCTTACCGGGACTAGCGAAGGAGACCCAGTACTTC
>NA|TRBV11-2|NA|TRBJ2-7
CASSLDSAQGEQYF
TGTGCCAGCAGCTTAGATTCGGCCCAAGGGGAGCAGTACTTC
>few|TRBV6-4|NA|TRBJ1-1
CASSDGEEPGEAFF
TGTGCCAGCAGTGACGGGGAGGAACCGGGTGAAGCTTTCTTT
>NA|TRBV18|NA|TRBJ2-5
CASSPEETQYF
TGTGCCAGCTCACCAGAAGAGACCCAGTACTTC
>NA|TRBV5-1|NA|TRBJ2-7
CASSLVQGGSYEQYF
TGCGCCAGCAGCTTGGTTCAGGGAGGTTCCTACGAGCAGTACTTC
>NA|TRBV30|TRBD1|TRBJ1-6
CAWMVTGSWSPLHF
TGTGCCTGGATGGTGACAGGGTCTTGGTCACCCCTCCACTTT
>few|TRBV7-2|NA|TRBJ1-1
CASSSIAGTEAFF
TGTGCCAGCAGCTCGATAGCCGGGACTGAAGCTTTCTTT
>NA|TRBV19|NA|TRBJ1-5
CASSIAGRAGQPQHF
TGTGCCAGTAGTATAGCAGGCAGGGCCGGTCAGCCCCAGCATTTT
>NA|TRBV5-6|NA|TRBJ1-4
CASSLSDEKLFF
TGTGCCAGCAGCTTGTCTGATGAAAAACTGTTTTTT
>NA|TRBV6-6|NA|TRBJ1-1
CASSSWEDTEAFF
TGTGCCAGCAGTTCCTGGGAGGACACTGAAGCTTTCTTT
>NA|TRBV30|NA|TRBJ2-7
CAWSVLLGPYEQYF
TGTGCCTGGAGTGTACTACTTGGACCCTACGAGCAGTACTTC
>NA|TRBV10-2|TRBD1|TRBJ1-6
CASSGLADRGGKRDSPLHF
TGCGCCAGCAGTGGTTTAGCGGACAGGGGCGGTAAGAGGGATTCACCCCTCCACTTT
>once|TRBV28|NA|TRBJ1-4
CASSDPLGPTNEKLFF
TGTGCCAGCAGTGACCCGCTGGGCCCAACTAATGAAAAACTGTTTTTT
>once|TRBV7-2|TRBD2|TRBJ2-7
CASSLRTSGGRYEQYF
TGTGCCAGCAGCTTGAGGACTAGCGGGGGGCGCTACGAGCAGTACTTC
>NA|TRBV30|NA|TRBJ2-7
CAWNRGGSSYEQYF
TGTGCCTGGAACCGAGGGGGGAGCTCCTACGAGCAGTACTTC
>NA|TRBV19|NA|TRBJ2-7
CASSMISGASSSYEQYF
TGTGCCAGTAGTATGATTTCCGGGGCTTCTAGCTCCTACGAGCAGTACTTC
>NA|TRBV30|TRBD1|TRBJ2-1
CAWRGGTGLYNEQFF
TGTGCCTGGAGGGGGGGGACAGGGCTCTACAATGAGCAGTTCTTC
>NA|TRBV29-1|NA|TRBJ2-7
CSVALTGYAYEQYF
TGCAGCGTAGCGCTGACAGGCTATGCCTACGAGCAGTACTTC
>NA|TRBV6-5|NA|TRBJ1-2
CASRQGYGYTF
TGTGCCAGCAGGCAGGGCTATGGCTACACCTTC